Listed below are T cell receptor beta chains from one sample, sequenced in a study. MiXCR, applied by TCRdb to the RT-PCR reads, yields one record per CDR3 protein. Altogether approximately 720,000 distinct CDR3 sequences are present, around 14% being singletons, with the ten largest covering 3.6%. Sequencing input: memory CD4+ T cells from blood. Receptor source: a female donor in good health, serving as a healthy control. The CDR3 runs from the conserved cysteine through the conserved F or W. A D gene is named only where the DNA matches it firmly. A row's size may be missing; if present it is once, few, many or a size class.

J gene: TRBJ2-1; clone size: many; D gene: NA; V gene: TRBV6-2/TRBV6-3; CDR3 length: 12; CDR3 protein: CASSYYDGTAFF; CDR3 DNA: TGTGCCAGCAGTTACTACGACGGGACTGCGTTCTTC
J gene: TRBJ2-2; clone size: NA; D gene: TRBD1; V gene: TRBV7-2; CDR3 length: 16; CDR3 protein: CASSSRGQRNTGELFF; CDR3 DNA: TGTGCCAGCAGCTCGAGGGGACAGAGGAACACCGGGGAGCTGTTTTTT
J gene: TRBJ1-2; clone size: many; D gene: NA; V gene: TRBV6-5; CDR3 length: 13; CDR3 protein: CASSYGQSYRYTF; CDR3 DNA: TGTGCCAGCAGTTACGGACAGTCCTATCGCTACACCTTC
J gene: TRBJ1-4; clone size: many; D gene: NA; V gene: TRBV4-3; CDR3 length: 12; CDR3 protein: CASSQESGKLFF; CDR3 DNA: TGCGCCAGCAGCCAAGAATCGGGAAAACTGTTTTTT
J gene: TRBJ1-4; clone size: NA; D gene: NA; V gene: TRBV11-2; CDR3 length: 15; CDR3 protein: CASSSVRIGAGGLFF; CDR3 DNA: TGTGCCAGCAGCTCCGTGAGAATAGGGGCCGGGGGACTGTTTTTT
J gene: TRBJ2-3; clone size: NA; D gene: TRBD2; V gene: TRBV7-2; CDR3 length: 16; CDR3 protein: CASSSPIAGGADTQYF; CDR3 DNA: TGTGCCAGCAGCTCACCCATAGCGGGGGGCGCAGATACGCAGTATTTT
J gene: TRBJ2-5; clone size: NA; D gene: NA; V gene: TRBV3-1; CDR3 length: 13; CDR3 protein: CASSQIIQETQYF; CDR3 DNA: TGTGCCAGCAGCCAAATAATTCAAGAGACCCAGTACTTC
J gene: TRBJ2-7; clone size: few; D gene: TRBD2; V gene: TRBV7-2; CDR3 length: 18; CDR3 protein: CASSLAALSGGGSYEQYF; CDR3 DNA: TGTGCCAGCAGCTTAGCCGCCCTTAGCGGGGGGGGTTCCTACGAGCAGTACTTC
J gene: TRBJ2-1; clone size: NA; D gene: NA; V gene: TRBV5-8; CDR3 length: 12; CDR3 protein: CASSLTSGEQFF; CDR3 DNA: TGTGCCAGCAGTTTAACGTCAGGGGAGCAGTTCTTC
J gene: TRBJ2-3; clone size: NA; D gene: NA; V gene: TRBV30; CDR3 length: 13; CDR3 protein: CAWELGGTDTQYF; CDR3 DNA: TGTGCCTGGGAGCTTGGGGGAACAGATACGCAGTATTTT
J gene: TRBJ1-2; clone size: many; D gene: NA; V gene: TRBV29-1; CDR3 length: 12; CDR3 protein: CSTAQGHYGYTF; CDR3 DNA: TGCAGCACGGCACAGGGACACTATGGCTACACCTTC
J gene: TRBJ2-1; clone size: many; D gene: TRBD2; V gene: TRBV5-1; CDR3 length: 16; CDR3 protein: CASSLAISGGVSEQFF; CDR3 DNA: TGCGCCAGCAGCTTGGCGATTAGCGGGGGGGTTAGTGAGCAGTTCTTC
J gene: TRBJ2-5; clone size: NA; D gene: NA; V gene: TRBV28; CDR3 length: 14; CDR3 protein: CASSLARERETQYF; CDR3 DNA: TGTGCCAGCAGTTTAGCCAGGGAGCGAGAGACCCAGTACTTC
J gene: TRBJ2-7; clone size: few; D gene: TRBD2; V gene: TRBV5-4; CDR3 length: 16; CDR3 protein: CASSPGGLAGGYEQYF; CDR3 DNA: TGTGCCAGCAGCCCGGGGGGACTAGCGGGAGGCTACGAGCAGTACTTC
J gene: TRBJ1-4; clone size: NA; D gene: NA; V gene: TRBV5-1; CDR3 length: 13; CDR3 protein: CASSPPANEKLFF; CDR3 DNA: TGCGCCAGCAGCCCGCCCGCTAATGAAAAACTGTTTTTT
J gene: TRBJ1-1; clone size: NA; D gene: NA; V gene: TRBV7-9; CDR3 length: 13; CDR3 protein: CASSTDIGTEAFF; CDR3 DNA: TGTGCCAGCAGCACGGACATTGGTACTGAAGCTTTCTTT
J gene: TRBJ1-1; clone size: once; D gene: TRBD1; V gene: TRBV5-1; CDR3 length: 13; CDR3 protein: CASSWGQNTKAFF; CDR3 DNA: TGCGCCAGCAGCTGGGGACAGAACACTAAAGCTTTCTTT
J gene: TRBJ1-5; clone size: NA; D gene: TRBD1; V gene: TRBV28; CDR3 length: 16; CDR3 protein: CASSLEGQGVNQPQHF; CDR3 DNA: TGTGCCAGCAGTTTAGAGGGACAGGGGGTAAATCAGCCCCAGCATTTT
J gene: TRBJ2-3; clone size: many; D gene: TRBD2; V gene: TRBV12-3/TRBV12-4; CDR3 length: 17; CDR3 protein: CASSDSSLAGSTDTQYF; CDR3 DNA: TGTGCCAGCAGTGACTCCTCGCTAGCGGGTAGCACAGATACGCAGTATTTT
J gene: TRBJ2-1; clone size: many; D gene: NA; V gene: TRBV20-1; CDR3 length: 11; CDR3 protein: CSVREYDEQFF; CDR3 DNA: TGCAGTGTCCGGGAGTATGATGAGCAGTTCTTC
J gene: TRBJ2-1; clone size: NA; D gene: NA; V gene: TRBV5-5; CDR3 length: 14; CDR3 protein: CASSLTGPLNEQFF; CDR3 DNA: TGTGCCAGCAGCTTGACAGGGCCCCTCAATGAGCAGTTCTTC
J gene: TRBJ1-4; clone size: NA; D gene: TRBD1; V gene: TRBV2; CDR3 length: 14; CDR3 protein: CASLPRAGTEKLFF; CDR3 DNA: TGTGCCAGCCTCCCCCGGGCCGGGACAGAGAAACTGTTTTTT
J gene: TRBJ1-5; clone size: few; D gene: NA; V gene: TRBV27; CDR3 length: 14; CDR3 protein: CASSDNDSNQPQHF; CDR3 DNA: TGTGCCAGCAGCGATAATGATAGCAATCAGCCCCAGCATTTT
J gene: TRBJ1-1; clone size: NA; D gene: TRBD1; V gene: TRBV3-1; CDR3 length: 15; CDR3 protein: CASSPGTGLITEAFF; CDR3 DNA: TGTGCCAGCAGCCCGGGGACAGGGCTGATCACTGAAGCTTTCTTT
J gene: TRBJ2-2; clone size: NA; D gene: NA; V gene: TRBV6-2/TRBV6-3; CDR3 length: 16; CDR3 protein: CARSFAGGSTGGELFF; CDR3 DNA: TGTGCCAGAAGCTTCGCGGGCGGGTCTACTGGCGGGGAGCTGTTTTTT
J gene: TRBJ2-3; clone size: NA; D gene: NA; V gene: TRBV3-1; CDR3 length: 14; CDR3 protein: CASRYEGSTDTQYF; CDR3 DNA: TGTGCCAGCAGGTACGAGGGATCCACAGATACGCAGTATTTT
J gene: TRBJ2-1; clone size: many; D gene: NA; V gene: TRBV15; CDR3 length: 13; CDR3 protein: CATSLEPGFGKIF; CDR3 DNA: TGTGCCACCAGCCTGGAGCCGGGTTTCGGTAAGATCTTC
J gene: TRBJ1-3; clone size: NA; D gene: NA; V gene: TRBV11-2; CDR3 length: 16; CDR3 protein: CASSLNPGPFKNTIYF; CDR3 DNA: TGTGCCAGCAGCTTAAACCCCGGACCCTTTAAGAACACCATATATTTT
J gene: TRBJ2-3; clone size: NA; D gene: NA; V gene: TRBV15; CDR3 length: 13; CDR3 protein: CATMEGSTDTQYF; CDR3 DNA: TGTGCCACCATGGAGGGTAGCACAGATACGCAGTATTTT
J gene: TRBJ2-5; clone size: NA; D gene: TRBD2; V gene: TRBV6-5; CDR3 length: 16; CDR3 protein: CASKRAIAGAQETQYF; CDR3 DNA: TGTGCCAGCAAAAGGGCGATAGCGGGAGCTCAGGAGACCCAGTACTTC
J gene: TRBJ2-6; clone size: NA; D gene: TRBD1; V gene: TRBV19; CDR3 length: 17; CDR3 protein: CASSLTPRGSGANVLTF; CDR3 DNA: TGTGCCAGTAGTCTTACCCCCAGGGGGTCTGGGGCCAACGTCCTGACTTTC
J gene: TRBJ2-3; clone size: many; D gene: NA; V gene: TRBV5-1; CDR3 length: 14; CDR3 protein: CASSLVQGTDTQYF; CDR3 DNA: TGCGCCAGCAGCTTGGTACAAGGCACAGATACGCAGTATTTT
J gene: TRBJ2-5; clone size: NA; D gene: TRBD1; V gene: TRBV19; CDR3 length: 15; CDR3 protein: CASRNGQGARETQYF; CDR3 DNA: TGTGCCAGTAGAAACGGACAGGGGGCGCGGGAGACCCAGTACTTC
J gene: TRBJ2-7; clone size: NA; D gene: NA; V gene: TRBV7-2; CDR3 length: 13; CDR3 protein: CASSARGAYEQYF; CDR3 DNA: TGTGCCAGCAGCGCCAGGGGGGCCTACGAGCAGTACTTC
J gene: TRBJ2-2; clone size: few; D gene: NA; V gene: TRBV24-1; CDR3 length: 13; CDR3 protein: CATSEENTGELFF; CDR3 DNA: TGTGCCACCAGTGAGGAAAATACCGGGGAGCTGTTTTTT
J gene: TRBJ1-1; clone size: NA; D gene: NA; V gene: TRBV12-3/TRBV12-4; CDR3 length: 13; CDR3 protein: CASSFEGYTEAFF; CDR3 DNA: TGTGCCAGCAGTTTTGAGGGGTACACTGAAGCTTTCTTT
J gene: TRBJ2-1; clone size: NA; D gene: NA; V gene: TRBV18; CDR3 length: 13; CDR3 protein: CASSPVQVNEQFF; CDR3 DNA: TGTGCCAGCTCACCAGTCCAGGTCAATGAGCAGTTCTTC
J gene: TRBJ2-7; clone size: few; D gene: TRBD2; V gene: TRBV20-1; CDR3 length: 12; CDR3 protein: CSGSSGSYEQYF; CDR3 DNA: TGCAGTGGGAGTAGCGGGAGTTACGAGCAGTACTTC
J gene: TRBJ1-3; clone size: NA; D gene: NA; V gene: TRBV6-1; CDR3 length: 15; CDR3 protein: CASSADLNSGNTIYF; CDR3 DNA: TGTGCCAGCAGTGCTGACCTCAACTCTGGAAACACCATATATTTT
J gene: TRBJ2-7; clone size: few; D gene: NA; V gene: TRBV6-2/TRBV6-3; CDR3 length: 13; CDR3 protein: CASKHRDLYEQYF; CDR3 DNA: TGTGCCAGCAAGCATAGGGACCTCTACGAGCAGTACTTC
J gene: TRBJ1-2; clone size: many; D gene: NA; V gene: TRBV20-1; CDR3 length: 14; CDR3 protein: CSARRNRASPGYTF; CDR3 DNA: TGCAGTGCTAGGAGGAACCGGGCCTCCCCCGGCTACACCTTC
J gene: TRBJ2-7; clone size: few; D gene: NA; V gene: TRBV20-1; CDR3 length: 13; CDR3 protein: CSAPRWGSYEQYF; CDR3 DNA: TGCAGTGCTCCTCGTTGGGGCTCCTACGAGCAGTACTTC
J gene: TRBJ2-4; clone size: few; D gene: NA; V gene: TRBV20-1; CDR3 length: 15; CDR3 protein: CSARDGREAKNIQYF; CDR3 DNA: TGCAGTGCTAGAGATGGCAGGGAGGCCAAAAACATTCAGTACTTC
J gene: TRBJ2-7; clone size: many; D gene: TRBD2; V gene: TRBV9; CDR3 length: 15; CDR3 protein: CASSVGTSVSYEQYF; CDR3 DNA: TGTGCCAGCAGCGTAGGGACTAGCGTATCCTACGAGCAGTACTTC
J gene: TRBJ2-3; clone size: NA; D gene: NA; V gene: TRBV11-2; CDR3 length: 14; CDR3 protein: CASSLDGSLDTQYF; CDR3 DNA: TGTGCCAGCAGCTTAGATGGTTCTCTAGATACGCAGTATTTT